The 19 T cell receptor beta chains reported below all come from one sample, sequenced in a study of tissue T cells after allogeneic stem cell transplantation. Enrolled prospectively were adult allogeneic hematopoietic cell transplant recipients whose graft-versus-host disease was steroid-refractory. Sequencing used immunoSEQ multiplex PCR; TCRdb keeps in-frame clones, though not all of them. The profile covers roughly 2,200 clones, with 55% to 70% appearing a single time and about 17% taken by the ten largest. Sequenced material: ileal tissue, taken at autopsy. The receptors were gathered from an older male patient with steroid-refractory graft-versus-host disease after an allogeneic stem cell transplant. T cells may partly derive from the graft donor.

V gene TRBV20-1 combines with J gene TRBJ1-2; D is uncertain. Looked up from germline, CDR1 is DFQATT and CDR2 is SNEGSKA (reference sequence). The CDR3 is 11 amino acids. Trimming removed 5 bases from V and 2 bases from J, with 6 bases in between. The CDR3 loop reads CSALGNYGYTF. CDR3 in DNA: TGCAGTGCTTTAGGAAACTATGGCTACACCTTC.

This clone is labeled as large (0.1 to 1%). The genes are TRBV5-6 and TRBJ1-5; TRBD1 aligns across 8 bases. CDR1 and CDR2 from the germline V gene are SGHDT and YYEEEE. The CDR3 covers 14 residues. After removal of 3 bases from V and 4 bases from J, the junction contained 3 bases not matched to a gene. The CDR3 sequence is CASSSRGRNQPQHF. CDR3 DNA sequence: TGTGCCAGCAGCTCCAGGGGGCGGAATCAGCCCCAGCATTTT.

The chain employs TRBV12-3 or TRBV12-4 and TRBJ2-3; D may be TRBD1 or TRBD2 (5 bases each). This CDR3 comprises 11 residues. The V and J ends lost 7 bases and 9 bases respectively, with 11 bases between them. This chain's CDR3 is CASTLEGTQYF. The CDR3 nucleotides read TGTGCCAGCACTCTCGAGGGGACGCAGTATTTT.

This clone is classed as hyperexpanded (1% or more). The same CDR3 can be traced to other DNA sequences in this sample. The rearrangement links TRBV5-6 to TRBJ2-5; 8 bases agree with TRBD2. Germline V gene data show CDR1 as SGHDT and CDR2 as YYEEEE. With V trimmed by 0 bases and J by 4 bases, 5 bases remained unmatched. This CDR3 is 15 amino acids long. DNA of the CDR3: TGTGCCAGCAGCTTGGGGGCCGGGGGGGGAGAGACCCAGTACTTC. It encodes CASSLGAGGGETQYF. The full variable domain, with the rest looked up from reference TRBV5-6 and TRBJ2-5, is DAGVTQSPTHLIKTRGQQVTLRCSPKSGHDTVSWYQQALGQGPQFIFQYYEEEERQRGNFPDRFSGHQFPNYSSELNVNALLLGDSALYLCASSLGAGGGETQYFGPGTRLLVL.

The chain combines TRBV10-3 with TRBJ1-1; 7 positions agree with TRBD1. The germline V gene has CDR1 ENHRY and CDR2 SYGVKD. The CDR3 sequence is 15 residues long. Trimming removed 5 bases from V and 0 bases from J; junction bases left unmatched: 6. CDR3 in amino acids: CAISRQGTMNTEAFF. In DNA form, the CDR3 reads TGTGCCATCAGTCGACAGGGTACCATGAACACTGAAGCTTTCTTT.

The J gene is TRBJ1-6, the V gene TRBV5-6, with D possibly TRBD1 on 5 matching bases. The CDR3 consists of 13 residues. The germline CDR1 and CDR2 sequences are SGHDT and YYEEEE. Trimming shortened V by 1 base and J by 9 bases, and 8 bases separated the two germline ends. The CDR3 protein is CASSLTGLSPLHF. The CDR3 nucleotides read TGTGCCAGCAGCTTGACAGGCCTTTCACCCCTCCACTTT.

The J gene is TRBJ1-5, the V gene TRBV6-2 or TRBV6-3, with D perhaps TRBD1 (5 bases). Trimming shortened V by 2 bases and J by 0 bases, and 11 bases separated the two germline ends. CDR1 MNHEY and CDR2 SVGEGT come from the germline V gene. This CDR3 comprises 16 residues. The CDR3 loop reads CASSYIRGPSNQPQHF. DNA for the CDR3: TGTGCCAGCAGTTACATAAGGGGACCTAGCAATCAGCCCCAGCATTTT.

The chain links TRBV3-1 (or the pseudogene TRBV3-2) to TRBJ1-3; D perhaps matches TRBD1 (5 bases). Germline CDR1 reads LGHDT; CDR2 reads YNNKEL (reference sequence). The V end was cut by 6 bases, the J end by 3 bases, with 18 bases between. The CDR3 sequence is 16 residues long. The CDR3 bases are TGTGCCAGCAGGGGGCTTAATGACCTGGGTGGAAACACCATATATTTT. It translates to CASRGLNDLGGNTIYF.

CDR3 sequence: CASSQAQGNTEAFF. CDR3 sequence (DNA): TGTGCCAGCAGCCAAGCGCAGGGGAACACTGAAGCTTTCTTT. V gene TRBV3-1 (or the pseudogene TRBV3-2) combines with J gene TRBJ1-1, with a possible D match to TRBD1 (5 bases). V was trimmed by 1 base and J by 1 base, leaving 7 bases between them. Germline V gene data show CDR1 as LGHDT and CDR2 as YNNKEL (reference sequence). The CDR3 extends over 14 amino acids.

This clone was counted only a few times. The chain couples TRBV18 to TRBJ2-4; D call uncertain. The length of the CDR3 is 15 residues. The V and J ends lost 3 bases and 0 bases respectively, with 9 bases between them. Germline assignment: CDR1 KGHSH and CDR2 LQKENI. The CDR3 coding sequence is TGTGCCAGCTCACCTGTAGTTCTAGCCAAAAACATTCAGTACTTC. Protein sequence: CASSPVVLAKNIQYF.

The sample holds a few counts of this clone. V usage is TRBV6-5 and J usage is TRBJ1-1; no clear D gene. V was clipped by 0 bases and J by 0 bases, with 5 bases between them. The CDR3 is made up of 14 amino acids. Germline values: CDR1 MNHEY, CDR2 SVGAGI. The CDR3 reads CASSYSGMNTEAFF. DNA for the CDR3: TGTGCCAGCAGTTACTCGGGGATGAACACTGAAGCTTTCTTT.

The V and J genes are TRBV27 and TRBJ1-2, with 9 bases matching TRBD1. From germline, CDR1 is MNHEY and CDR2 SMNVEV (reference sequence). Trimming cost V 2 bases and J 8 bases; bases outside gene matches: 3. There are 13 residues in the CDR3. The DNA for the CDR3 is TGTGCCAGCAGTTTAGGGACAGGGACCGGCTACACCTTC. The encoded protein is CASSLGTGTGYTF.

The chain joins TRBV18 to TRBJ2-5; 9 bases map to TRBD1. Germline V CDR1 and CDR2: KGHSH, LQKENI. J was trimmed by 3 bases and V by 1 base; bases with no gene match: 3. The CDR3 length is 15 residues. The CDR3 DNA follows: TGTGCCAGCTCACCACAGCGGACAGGGGAAGAGACCCAGTACTTC. This gives the protein CASSPQRTGEETQYF.

This clone was seen only a few times. V usage is TRBV6-5 and J usage is TRBJ2-7; 8 bases are a match to TRBD1. The trim removed 3 bases at V and 3 bases at J, leaving 7 bases unmatched. This CDR3 is 15 amino acids long. The germline gives CDR1 MNHEY, CDR2 SVGAGI. DNA of the CDR3: TGTGCCAGCAGTTATCGTCGGACAGGGAGCTACGAGCAGTACTTC. Translating gives CASSYRRTGSYEQYF.

The sample holds a few counts of this clone. The chain is built from TRBV11-2 and TRBJ1-1; 8 bases map to TRBD1. V was clipped by 2 bases and J by 5 bases; unmatched bases: 4. This CDR3 contains 14 residues. Germline V gives CDR1 SGHAT, CDR2 FQNNGV. This chain's CDR3 is CASSLQGAYTEAFF. The CDR3 region has the DNA TGTGCCAGCAGCTTACAGGGGGCGTATACTGAAGCTTTCTTT.

The chain combines TRBV3-1 (or the pseudogene TRBV3-2) with TRBJ2-3; 12 bases fit TRBD2. The J segment lost 0 bases and the V segment lost 3 bases, leaving 7 bases of the junction unmatched. This CDR3 has 18 residues. Per the germline V gene, CDR1 is LGHDT and CDR2 is YNNKEL (reference sequence). CDR3 amino acids: CASSQSTSGGYSTDTQYF. In DNA, the CDR3 is TGTGCCAGCAGCCAGAGTACTAGCGGGGGGTATAGCACAGATACGCAGTATTTT.

The CDR3 bases are TGCGCCAGCAGCCAAGAGGGACAGGGGGCCGCTCTCTATGGCTACACCTTC. Translating it yields CASSQEGQGAALYGYTF. The chain has TRBV4-3 and TRBJ1-2, with TRBD1 matching 12 bases. Germline CDR1 LGHNA, CDR2 YSLEER. The trim removed 0 bases at V and 4 bases at J, leaving 6 bases unmatched. The CDR3 loop spans 17 amino acids.

The chain uses TRBV12-2 and TRBJ1-3; the table assigns TRBD1, which was not confirmed against the DNA. TRBV12-2 is a listed pseudogene. This CDR3 has 18 residues. CDR3 DNA sequence: TGTGCAAGTCGCTTAGTTTCTCCGGGACAGCCCTCTGGAAACACCATATATTTT. Translating it yields CASRLVSPGQPSGNTIYF.

The J gene is TRBJ1-5, the V gene TRBV7-2, with D maybe TRBD1 (6 bases). V was clipped by 5 bases and J by 0 bases, with 11 bases between them. Germline CDR1 reads SGHTA; CDR2 reads FQGNSA. The CDR3 totals 15 residues. The CDR3 here is CASSPGTHSNQPQHF. CDR3 nucleotides: TGTGCCAGCAGCCCGGGGACACATAGCAATCAGCCCCAGCATTTT.